This T cell receptor (beta chain) was recorded in a study of Ad26.COV2.S vaccination and SARS-CoV-2 variants. Study at large: Doses of Ad26.COV2.S were injected into muscle once or twice, 56 days apart. General observations from the study: Vaccine recipients had higher spike-specific TCR breadth than placebo recipients. Vaccine and placebo recipients had comparable breadth of non-spike TCRs.

Regarding this clone: Its specificity is unknown.

This table comes from immunoSEQ multiplex PCR, and its TCRdb copy is limited to in-frame clones, with some not included. There are 350,000 to 600,000 clones in the sample; about nine tenths occur only once, and 1.5% to 2% lies in the top ten. This CDR3 is built from 15 residues. The V gene end was trimmed by 5 bases and the J gene end by 3 bases; junction bases not matched to a gene: 8. Germline V gene lookup returns CDR1 SGHKS and CDR2 YYEKEE (reference sequence). Treatment indicated: roughly 18 received Ad26.COV2.S at low or high dose, single or two shots; 5 received placebo; per-sample allocation not given. Specimens were obtained on day 63 following the first vaccine or placebo injection. An 18-55-year-old adult in Boston served as donor.

Sequenced here: peripheral blood, sampled in a trial of Ad26.COV2.S vaccine versus placebo. This clonotype was obtained from a person aged 18-65 years who received the Ad26.COV2.S COVID-19 vaccine or a placebo. V gene TRBV5-5 combines with J gene TRBJ1-5, with TRBD1 matching over 7 bases. CDR3 protein: CASSRQGYYNQPQHF. The CDR3 nucleotides read TGTGCCAGCAGTCGACAGGGTTATTACAATCAGCCCCAGCATTTT. The full variable domain, with the rest looked up from reference TRBV5-5 and TRBJ1-5, is DAGVTQSPTHLIKTRGQQVTLRCSPISGHKSVSWYQQVLGQGPQFIFQYYEKEERGRGNFPDRFSARQFPNYSSELNVNALLLGDSALYLCASSRQGYYNQPQHFGDGTRLSIL.